What follows are 11 T cell receptor beta chains derived from one specimen sequenced in a study of blood T cell repertoires in COVID-19. The data were produced by immunoSEQ multiplex PCR, yet TCRdb's version contains in-frame clones alone and is incomplete. The sample comprises around 83,000 clones, roughly 89% of which are singletons, and 14% rests with the top ten. Sequences were obtained from peripheral blood. All receptors derive from a man between 65 and 85 years old with active or convalescent COVID-19.

The rearrangement joins TRBV7-9 to TRBJ1-1; D possibly corresponds to TRBD1 (5 bases). The germline gives CDR1 SEHNR, CDR2 FQNEAQ (reference sequence). The length of the CDR3 is 14 residues. Trimming removed 5 bases at V and 1 base at J, with 11 bases between. The CDR3 region has the DNA TGTGCCAGCAGCGCCGGACACCAGAACACTGAAGCTTTCTTT. Translating it yields CASSAGHQNTEAFF.

The chain has TRBV5-5 and TRBJ2-1; 7 bases are shared with TRBD2. Losses at the gene ends were 4 bases for V and 7 bases for J; bases not matched to a gene: 8. The CDR3 consists of 14 residues. Germline V CDR1 and CDR2: SGHKS, YYEKEE (reference sequence). The CDR3 DNA follows: TGTGCCAGCAGCCTGGGGCGGGAGTGGAATGAGCAGTTCTTC. This codes for CASSLGREWNEQFF.

The chain combines TRBV5-6 with TRBJ2-7; 9 bases agree with TRBD1. The CDR3 has 12 residues. After removal of 1 base from V and 12 bases from J, the junction contained 5 bases not matched to a gene. The germline CDR1 and CDR2 sequences are SGHDT and YYEEEE. CDR3 coding DNA: TGTGCCAGCAGCTTGTCCGGGACAGGGTTGTACTTC. Amino acids: CASSLSGTGLYF.

V gene TRBV19 combines with J gene TRBJ1-5, with TRBD1 matching over 9 bases. The V segment lost 5 bases and the J segment 2 bases; nucleotides outside the gene matches: 13. Germline-derived CDR1 and CDR2 are LNHDA and SQIVND (reference sequence). CDR3 length: 18 residues. In nucleotides, the CDR3 is TGTGCCAGTAGTTTCCCCGGGACAGGGATTCGGGGCAATCAGCCCCAGCATTTT. Protein product: CASSFPGTGIRGNQPQHF.

The chain combines TRBV5-6 with TRBJ1-1; 7 bases line up with TRBD1. V was pared by 0 bases and J by 7 bases, with 3 bases of the junction left unmatched. Germline values: CDR1 SGHDT, CDR2 YYEEEE. CDR3 length: 13 residues. CDR3 coding DNA: TGTGCCAGCAGCTTGGTAACAGGGGTTGAAGCTTTCTTT. As protein: CASSLVTGVEAFF.

The rearrangement joins TRBV5-4 to TRBJ2-3; 12 bases are a match to TRBD2. CDR1 and CDR2 (germline): SGHNT, YYREEE (reference sequence). CDR3 length: 17 residues. J lost 2 bases, V lost 3 bases, and 7 bases had no gene match. CDR3 sequence reads: CASSSGTSGFDTDTQYF. CDR3 sequence (DNA): TGTGCCAGCAGCTCAGGGACTAGCGGGTTTGACACAGATACGCAGTATTTT. Full variable domain (outside the CDR3, taken from reference TRBV5-4 and TRBJ2-3): ETGVTQSPTHLIKTRGQQVTLRCSSQSGHNTVSWYQQALGQGPQFIFQYYREEENGRGNFPPRFSGLQFPNYSSELNVNALELDDSALYLCASSSGTSGFDTDTQYFGPGTRLTVL.

The V gene is TRBV4-2, the J gene TRBJ2-3, with 9 bases that match TRBD2. J was trimmed by 0 bases and V by 1 base; bases with no gene match: 5. Germline values: CDR1 LGHNA, CDR2 YNFKEQ. The CDR3 consists of 17 residues. This CDR3 is CASSQAATSGSTDTQYF. The DNA for the CDR3 is TGTGCCAGCAGCCAAGCTGCGACTAGCGGAAGCACAGATACGCAGTATTTT.

J is TRBJ1-1 and V is TRBV4-1; D may be TRBD1 (6 bases). This CDR3 comprises 15 residues. V was cut by 6 bases and J by 4 bases, with 18 bases left in between. The germline gives CDR1 MGHRA, CDR2 YSYEKL. The CDR3 nucleotides are TGCGCCAGCAGGGGGCAGGGGATGATAGGCACTGAAGCTTTCTTT. Protein product: CASRGQGMIGTEAFF.

The J gene is TRBJ2-5, the V gene TRBV5-4, with D possibly TRBD2 on 6 matching bases. Trimming removed 3 bases at V and 1 base at J, with 10 bases between. Germline lookup yields CDR1 SGHNT and CDR2 YYREEE (reference sequence). CDR3 size: 14 residues. The DNA of the CDR3 is TGTGCCAGCAGCTACCGGGACTCCCAAGAGACCCAGTACTTC. It encodes CASSYRDSQETQYF.

The rearrangement uses TRBV28 and TRBJ1-2, with 8 bases that match TRBD1. This CDR3 contains 15 residues. Germline CDR1 is MDHEN and CDR2 is SYDVKM. After removal of 3 bases from V and 1 base from J, the junction contained 4 bases not matched to a gene. The CDR3 here is CASSLQGAINYGYTF. The CDR3, as DNA: TGTGCCAGCAGTTTGCAGGGGGCTATTAACTATGGCTACACCTTC.

This chain links TRBV19 with TRBJ2-7; D remains unclear. The CDR3 covers 14 residues. Per germline, CDR1 LNHDA and CDR2 SQIVND (reference sequence). V lost 3 bases, J lost 2 bases, and 11 bases lay in between. The CDR3 DNA follows: TGTGCCAGTAGTATTCGACTCGAGACCTACGAGCAGTACTTC. The encoded protein is CASSIRLETYEQYF.